The 27 T cell receptor beta chains presented below share a single source sample, sequenced in a study of T-cell memory formation after mild COVID-19. One entry per CDR3 protein, called by TCRdb with MiXCR from the 5' RACE reads. The repertoire holds about 350,000 distinct CDR3 sequences, with 12% to 15% as singletons. The sequenced sample was PBMCs or a T cell subset sorted from them (not recorded which). The receptors derive from a man between 18 and 35 years old who had mild COVID-19 (a few samples of this study predate the infection). Cell type and time point are not known.

CDR3 in amino acids: CASRRAGGTDTQYF. In DNA form, the CDR3 reads TGTGCCAGCAGACGAGCGGGGGGCACAGATACGCAGTATTTT. The genes are TRBV5-6 and TRBJ2-3; 8 nucleotides line up with TRBD2. Trimming at V came to 5 bases and at J to 1 base, leaving 3 bases not matched to a gene. The CDR3 is 14 amino acids. Germline lookup yields CDR1 SGHDT and CDR2 YYEEEE. Combining the CDR3 with reference TRBV5-6 and TRBJ2-3 gives the whole variable domain DAGVTQSPTHLIKTRGQQVTLRCSPKSGHDTVSWYQQALGQGPQFIFQYYEEEERQRGNFPDRFSGHQFPNYSSELNVNALLLGDSALYLCASRRAGGTDTQYFGPGTRLTVL.

Only a few counts were recorded for this clonotype. The chain is built from TRBV20-1 and TRBJ2-1; weak D call: TRBD2 (6 bases). The CDR3 consists of 15 residues. Germline V gives CDR1 DFQATT, CDR2 SNEGSKA (reference sequence). With 4 bases removed from V and 7 bases from J, the gap between germline ends came to 20 bases. The CDR3 reads CSATHSMGGYNEQFF. The CDR3 DNA sequence: TGCAGTGCTACCCATAGTATGGGGGGATATAATGAGCAGTTCTTC.

The chain carries TRBV28 and TRBJ2-1; 9 bases fit TRBD2. Germline CDR1 is MDHEN and CDR2 is SYDVKM. V shed 3 bases and J 8 bases; nucleotides not matched to a gene: 11. The CDR3 totals 16 residues. The CDR3, as DNA: TGTGCCAGCAGTTTGTCTATGCGGGGGGGCCTTGATGAGCAGTTCTTC. Translation: CASSLSMRGGLDEQFF. Drawing the rest from reference TRBV28 and TRBJ2-1, the complete variable domain is DVKVTQSSRYLVKRTGEKVFLECVQDMDHENMFWYRQDPGLGLRLIYFSYDVKMKEKGDIPEGYSVSREKKERFSLILESASTNQTSMYLCASSLSMRGGLDEQFFGPGTRLTVL.

This clonotype has at least ten counts. The genes are TRBV28 and TRBJ2-1; D unresolved. Germline values: CDR1 MDHEN, CDR2 SYDVKM. Trimming left V 6 bases short and J 5 bases short, with 8 bases between. CDR3 size: 12 residues. The CDR3 here is CASSLLNNEQFF. The CDR3 nucleotides are TGTGCCAGCAGCCTTTTGAACAATGAGCAGTTCTTC.

This clonotype was found a few times. This chain uses TRBV5-1 with TRBJ1-2; TRBD1 might be the D (5 bases). V lost 3 bases and J lost 7, with 13 bases in between. The germline gives CDR1 SGHRS, CDR2 YFSETQ. The CDR3 loop spans 13 amino acids. In DNA, the CDR3 is TGCGCCAGCAGCTCGTCAGTGGGGGTTGGCTACACCTTC. This encodes CASSSSVGVGYTF.

J is TRBJ2-5 and V is TRBV6-5; 8 bases fit TRBD2. V shed 8 bases, J shed 5 bases, and the junction held 7 bases outside the gene matches. This CDR3 comprises 13 residues. Germline values: CDR1 MNHEY, CDR2 SVGAGI. The CDR3: CASGSGDRETQYF. In DNA form, the CDR3 reads TGTGCCAGCGGTAGCGGGGACCGGGAGACCCAGTACTTC.

This clonotype was recorded many times. The chain combines TRBV5-4 with TRBJ2-7; TRBD1 might be the D (6 bases). From germline, CDR1 is SGHNT and CDR2 YYREEE (reference sequence). This CDR3 has 14 residues. The V end was cut by 5 bases, the J end by 6 bases, with 18 bases between. In DNA form, the CDR3 reads TGTGCCAGCAGATTCGGCCCAGGGGCCGGCGAGCAGTACTTC. Translating gives CASRFGPGAGEQYF. Full variable domain (rest looked up from reference TRBV5-4 and TRBJ2-7): ETGVTQSPTHLIKTRGQQVTLRCSSQSGHNTVSWYQQALGQGPQFIFQYYREEENGRGNFPPRFSGLQFPNYSSELNVNALELDDSALYLCASRFGPGAGEQYFGPGTRLTVT.

This clonotype was seen a handful of times. The rearrangement links TRBV28 to TRBJ2-4; D possibly matches TRBD1 or TRBD2 (6 bases each). The V gene lost 7 bases and the J gene lost 4 bases, with 17 bases spanning the gap. Germline assignment: CDR1 MDHEN and CDR2 SYDVKM. The CDR3 has 15 amino acids. Here the CDR3 DNA reads TGTGCCAGCACCCGTGGGATAGGGGGGAAAAACATTCAGTACTTC. This encodes CASTRGIGGKNIQYF.

This clonotype was counted a few times. The chain has TRBV27 and TRBJ2-7; D is undetermined. V lost 6 bases, J lost 2 bases, and 17 bases lay in between. The V gene's germline CDR1 is MNHEY and CDR2 SMNVEV (reference sequence). The CDR3 loop spans 15 amino acids. Here the CDR3 reads CASRFSQNLPYEQYF. The CDR3 DNA is TGTGCCAGCAGATTTTCACAAAACCTCCCCTACGAGCAGTACTTC.

The chain couples TRBV12-3 or TRBV12-4 to TRBJ1-5; D unclear. The CDR3 is made up of 14 amino acids. V lost 2 bases, J lost 3 bases, and 8 bases lay in between. The CDR3 bases are TGTGCCAGCAGTTTACAGGCGCCCAATCAGCCCCAGCATTTT. This sequence encodes CASSLQAPNQPQHF.

This clonotype appeared a few times. V usage is TRBV5-5 and J usage is TRBJ2-1, with TRBD1 matching 7 bases. The J segment lost 8 bases and the V segment lost 5 bases, leaving 13 bases of the junction unmatched. Per germline, CDR1 SGHKS and CDR2 YYEKEE (reference sequence). This CDR3 is built from 15 residues. The CDR3 is CASSFYTTQGDEQFF. In DNA form, the CDR3 reads TGTGCCAGCAGTTTCTACACAACTCAGGGGGATGAGCAGTTCTTC. Complete variable domain (other parts from reference TRBV5-5 and TRBJ2-1): DAGVTQSPTHLIKTRGQQVTLRCSPISGHKSVSWYQQVLGQGPQFIFQYYEKEERGRGNFPDRFSARQFPNYSSELNVNALLLGDSALYLCASSFYTTQGDEQFFGPGTRLTVL.

The chain has TRBV20-1 and TRBJ1-2; D is possibly TRBD1 (6 bases). The CDR3 length is 16 residues. Germline assignment: CDR1 DFQATT and CDR2 SNEGSKA (reference sequence). V was shortened by 5 bases and J by 2 bases, with 21 bases between the two germline ends. CDR3 protein: CSAQKGRVGGNYGYTF. DNA for the CDR3: TGCAGTGCTCAGAAGGGACGGGTAGGGGGGAACTATGGCTACACCTTC.

This clonotype was seen only a few times. This chain uses TRBV9 with TRBJ2-5; D is undetermined. Trimming pared 2 bases from V and 7 bases from J, leaving 18 bases between. The V gene's germline CDR1 is SGDLS and CDR2 YYNGEE. This CDR3 has 15 amino acids. CDR3 DNA sequence: TGTGCCAGCAGCGTTTCTAACACATACGGACCGACCCAGTACTTC. Protein: CASSVSNTYGPTQYF.

This clonotype has a handful of counts. The chain employs TRBV20-1 and TRBJ1-1; D remains unclear. V lost 2 bases to trimming and J lost 8 bases, with 12 bases between them. There are 12 residues in the CDR3. Germline lookup yields CDR1 DFQATT and CDR2 SNEGSKA (reference sequence). Here the CDR3 DNA reads TGCAGTGCTAGATCAAAGTATACGGAAGCTTTCTTT. It encodes CSARSKYTEAFF.

V gene TRBV7-6 combines with J gene TRBJ2-3; the D gene is possibly TRBD1 (5 bases). V gave up 5 bases and J gave up 1 base, with 13 bases separating them. Looked up from germline, CDR1 is SGHVS and CDR2 is FNYEAQ. This CDR3 spans 15 amino acids. The CDR3 nucleotides read TGTGCCAGCAGCCGGAAGGGGTGGGGCACAGATACGCAGTATTTT. This codes for CASSRKGWGTDTQYF.

The CDR3 here is CASSFSGGGGTDTQYF. The CDR3 nucleotides are TGTGCCAGCAGTTTCTCCGGCGGGGGGGGGACAGATACGCAGTATTTT. The gene calls are TRBV12-3 or TRBV12-4 and TRBJ2-3; 9 bases map to TRBD2. This CDR3 has 16 residues. Trimming at V came to 3 bases and at J to 3 bases, leaving 7 bases not matched to a gene.

This clonotype turned up a few times. This chain connects TRBV7-2 to TRBJ2-1; TRBD1 matches at 7 bases. Trimming at V came to 3 bases and at J to 6 bases, leaving 11 bases not matched to a gene. Germline loops: CDR1 SGHTA, CDR2 FQGNSA. The CDR3 runs to 16 residues. In nucleotides, the CDR3 is TGTGCCAGCAGCTTCTACAGGGGTTCCGCTTTCAATGAGCAGTTCTTC. This sequence encodes CASSFYRGSAFNEQFF.

This clonotype was seen a few times. The CDR3 region is CASSLNGQGTKNIQYF. In DNA, the CDR3 is TGCGCCAGCAGCTTGAATGGACAGGGGACCAAAAACATTCAGTACTTC. This sequence joins TRBV5-1 and TRBJ2-4, with 9 bases fitting TRBD1. CDR1 is SGHRS, CDR2 YFSETQ, per germline. Unmatched junction bases numbered 4, after V lost 1 base and J lost 2 bases. The CDR3 extends over 16 amino acids.

The V and J genes are TRBV28 and TRBJ2-3, with D uncertain. Germline-derived CDR1 and CDR2 are MDHEN and SYDVKM. The CDR3 extends over 16 amino acids. Trimming removed 2 bases at V and 6 bases at J, with 18 bases between. The CDR3, as DNA: TGTGCCAGCAGTTTAGTTTTGGGATCACCATCGGATACGCAGTATTTT. It encodes CASSLVLGSPSDTQYF.

This clonotype was seen a handful of times. The V call is TRBV5-4, the J call TRBJ1-5; D remains unclear. Trimming removed 4 bases from V and 7 bases from J, with 18 bases in between. This CDR3 is 15 amino acids long. The germline gives CDR1 SGHNT, CDR2 YYREEE (reference sequence). CDR3 bases: TGTGCCAGCAGCGCGTCACCCGCCAATGGGCAGCCCCAGCATTTT. This encodes CASSASPANGQPQHF.

V gene TRBV7-3 combines with J gene TRBJ2-2, with D perhaps being TRBD1 or TRBD2 (6 bases each). With 5 bases removed from V and 1 base from J, the gap between germline ends came to 14 bases. Germline assignment: CDR1 SGHTA and CDR2 FQGTGA. This CDR3 region has 16 residues. CDR3 sequence reads: CASSVIGGGNTGELFF. The CDR3 region has the DNA TGTGCCAGCAGCGTCATAGGAGGGGGGAACACCGGGGAGCTGTTTTTT.

The CDR3 nucleotides read TGTGCCAGCACCTGGGGGTTTATCAATGAGCAGTTCTTC. The encoded protein is CASTWGFINEQFF. The rearrangement uses TRBV28 and TRBJ2-1; D possibly uses TRBD1 or TRBD2 (5 bases each). V lost 7 bases to trimming and J lost 6 bases, with 13 bases between them. Germline V CDR1 and CDR2: MDHEN, SYDVKM. The length of the CDR3 is 13 residues. The full variable domain, in which reference TRBV28 and TRBJ2-1 provide the parts outside the CDR3, is DVKVTQSSRYLVKRTGEKVFLECVQDMDHENMFWYRQDPGLGLRLIYFSYDVKMKEKGDIPEGYSVSREKKERFSLILESASTNQTSMYLCASTWGFINEQFFGPGTRLTVL.

This clonotype was found a few times. The chain uses TRBV7-2 and TRBJ1-6; weak D call: TRBD1 (5 bases). The V end was cut by 5 bases, the J end by 14 bases, with 22 bases between. Germline values: CDR1 SGHTA, CDR2 FQGNSA. The CDR3 runs to 15 residues. CDR3 in DNA: TGTGCCAGCAGCCCTTCCGGGGGGGATACGAGCACCCTCCACTTT. Translation gives CASSPSGGDTSTLHF.

V usage is TRBV28 and J usage is TRBJ2-7, with TRBD1 as a possible D gene (5 bases). The CDR3 spans 14 residues. Between the trimmed V and J ends, which lost 3 bases and 2 bases, there was a span of 11 bases. CDR1 is MDHEN and CDR2 is SYDVKM in the germline V gene. The CDR3 reads CASSLRQRAYEQYV. CDR3 nucleotides: TGTGCCAGCAGTTTGCGACAGAGAGCCTACGAGCAGTACGTC.

The chain uses TRBV11-2 and TRBJ2-3; tentatively, D is TRBD2 (5 bases). Trimming pared 5 bases from V and 2 bases from J, leaving 11 bases between. This CDR3 is 14 amino acids long. The germline V gene has CDR1 SGHAT and CDR2 FQNNGV. Here the CDR3 reads CASSPGLITDTQYF. CDR3 coding DNA: TGTGCCAGCAGCCCCGGACTCATCACAGATACGCAGTATTTT.

V usage is TRBV20-1 and J usage is TRBJ1-4; D perhaps matches TRBD1 (5 bases). Trimming removed 1 base from V and 8 bases from J, with 14 bases in between. Germline V gene data show CDR1 as DFQATT and CDR2 as SNEGSKA (reference sequence). The CDR3 is made up of 14 amino acids. For the CDR3, the DNA is TGCAGTGCTAGAGTAAACCTTGGGGACGAAAAACTGTTTTTT. This codes for CSARVNLGDEKLFF.

This clonotype was found many times. V gene TRBV20-1 combines with J gene TRBJ2-7, with D unclear. Germline V gives CDR1 DFQATT, CDR2 SNEGSKA (reference sequence). V was clipped by 0 bases and J by 5 bases, with 14 bases between them. The CDR3 spans 14 residues. The DNA for the CDR3 is TGCAGTGCTAGAGAATCGTCAAGGGCAGACGAGCAGTACGTC. Translating gives CSARESSRADEQYV.